This T cell receptor beta chain was captured in a study of breast tumors, draining lymph nodes, adjacent tissues listed by TCRdb under 2016. Regarding the study in general: The study compared TCR beta repertoires across tumor, adjacent nontumor tissue and axillary lymph nodes from breast cancer patients. The study was designed to assess the relationships and possible T-cell exchange between tumor, surrounding tissue and draining lymph node repertoires in human breast cancer. The paper as a whole reports these results and caveats: T-cell repertoire diversity in tumors was found to be lower than in lymph nodes but higher than in nontumor tissue, and preferential V and J gene usage was observed. The study presented the conclusion that tumor T cells originate in lymph nodes as consistent with a hypothesis, not as something directly demonstrated. Tumor and nontumor tissue repertoires were found to be significantly more similar in luminal-like than in basal-like breast cancer. The data were considered consistent with most tumor T cells being derived from the lymph node and subsequently expanding within tumor tissue.

The axillary draining lymph nodes of breast cancer patients were the source of the lymph node samples. The CDR3, from cysteine to phenylalanine, totals 16 residues. Here the CDR3 DNA is all that survives: 48 bases in frame from base 1. Trimmed from V: 7 bases; trimmed from J: 0 bases; junction bases lacking a gene match: 11. CDR1 and CDR2 are read off the germline V gene as MDHEN and SYDVKM. This clonotype was counted at least ten times. The antigen this receptor binds is unknown. No qualities accompany the bases; no much larger clone lies one base away. The run used an Illumina HiSeq 2000. Multiplex PCR amplification was used to generate the TCR beta chain libraries. The amplified TCR beta chain products were analyzed by high-throughput sequencing. TCRdb's own reprocessing of the public reads used fastp at Q25 and MiXCR and kept productive beta chains. For every CDR3 protein sequence, its rows merge into one entry that carries the most common genes and DNA. In all, the sample holds 150,000 to 200,000 distinct CDR3 sequences, and 25% to 40% of those were seen once. The top ten hold about 4.1% of the sample.

The sample taken for sequencing was axillary lymph node tissue. The V gene is TRBV28 and the J gene is TRBJ1-2, and 7 junctional nucleotides match TRBD1. This TCR came from a female donor with breast cancer. Some clones in this sample may be carry-over from other donors' samples. The DNA reads TGTGCCAGCATCACAGGTGGGACAGAGTCTAACTATGGCTACACCTTC. Translation gives CASITGGTESNYGYTF.